The clone carrying this TCR beta chain was counted only a few times. Its antigen is not identified. The sample carries other DNA sequences with the same CDR3. The CDR3 extends over 16 amino acids. Germline V CDR1 and CDR2: SGHDT, YYEEEE. V shed 0 bases and J 1 base; nucleotides not matched to a gene: 3. The record originates from a study of T cells after posttransplantation cyclophosphamide. General observations from the study: Blood and skin or GI T cell repertoires showed limited TRB overlap.

On the day of bone marrow donation, the related graft donor provided peripheral blood. The repertoire was sequenced with immunoSEQ multiplex PCR; TCRdb's copy has only in-frame clones and lacks some. This table has just over 65,000 clones, over 85% appearing once. The origin of this receptor is a woman aged 30 to 39 in good health and a related stem cell transplant donor. Sequencing was performed on PBMCs. The chain couples TRBV5-6 to TRBJ1-5, with 8 bases identical to TRBD1. The CDR3 spells CASSLGTGYSNQPQHF. As DNA, the CDR3 is TGTGCCAGCAGCTTGGGGACAGGGTACAGCAATCAGCCCCAGCATTTT. Combining the CDR3 with reference TRBV5-6 and TRBJ1-5 gives the whole variable domain DAGVTQSPTHLIKTRGQQVTLRCSPKSGHDTVSWYQQALGQGPQFIFQYYEEEERQRGNFPDRFSGHQFPNYSSELNVNALLLGDSALYLCASSLGTGYSNQPQHFGDGTRLSIL.